This T cell receptor beta chain was sequenced in a study of T cell responses to AZD1222 COVID-19 vaccine. The protocol was immunoSEQ multiplex PCR, while the TCRdb copy is restricted to in-frame clones and leaves out a portion. The data show around 100,000 clones, 93% seen once. The clonotype originates from an adult in good health. This specimen consisted of peripheral blood, obtained on day 0 of AZD1222 vaccination.

CDR3 sequence: CASSTGLAGITYEQYF. DNA of the CDR3: TGTGCCAGCAGCACTGGACTAGCGGGGATTACCTACGAGCAGTACTTC. The chain links TRBV5-6 to TRBJ2-7; 12 bases align to TRBD2. There are 16 residues in the CDR3. Germline CDR1 reads SGHDT; CDR2 reads YYEEEE. J gave up 2 bases and V 4 bases, and 7 bases lay outside the gene matches.